Following are 8 T cell receptor beta chains from one sample sequenced in a study of blood T cells in healthy people across ages. It was with a sample-barcoded 5' primer and a J-beta primer mix that a second PCR of roughly 7 to 12 cycles was run. TCRdb reanalysed the 5' RACE reads using MiXCR and keeps one entry per CDR3 protein. The top ten hold 7% to 9.5% of the sample, which has about 1.5 million distinct CDR3 sequences, 42% seen once. Sequencing used blood. These receptors all come from a woman between 18 and 29 years old in good health.

This clonotype was recorded a few times. The chain uses TRBV6-1 and TRBJ2-1; D is uncertain. Per germline, CDR1 MNHNS and CDR2 SASEGT. The CDR3 totals 15 residues. V was clipped by 6 bases and J by 8 bases, with 20 bases between them. CDR3 DNA sequence: TGTGCCAGCAGCCTGACCCAGTGGGCAATTCATGAGCAGTTCTTC. It yields the protein CASSLTQWAIHEQFF.

This chain connects TRBV30 to TRBJ2-7, with D possibly matching TRBD1 (6 bases). Between the trimmed V and J ends, which lost 3 bases and 3 bases, there was a span of 12 bases. There are 13 residues in the CDR3. CDR1 and CDR2 from the germline V gene are GTSNPN and SVGIG (reference sequence). CDR3: CAWRVGTNYEQYF. In DNA form, the CDR3 reads TGTGCCTGGAGGGTAGGGACAAACTACGAGCAGTACTTC.

This clonotype was seen a few times. The chain couples TRBV20-1 to TRBJ2-7; 7 bases are a match to TRBD2. Unmatched junction bases numbered 6, after V lost 1 base and J lost 0 bases. This CDR3 is 15 amino acids long. Germline loops: CDR1 DFQATT, CDR2 SNEGSKA (reference sequence). CDR3 nucleotide sequence: TGCAGTGCTAGAGCTGGGAGGGCCCCCTCCTACGAGCAGTACTTC. Translation: CSARAGRAPSYEQYF.

The chain employs TRBV10-1 and TRBJ2-3, with 12 positions matching TRBD1. The CDR3 has 17 amino acids. Germline values: CDR1 WNHNN, CDR2 SYGVQD (reference sequence). The junction had 7 bases not matched to a gene; V was cut back by 3 bases and J by 3 bases. The CDR3 loop is CASSDSGTGGITDTQYF. The CDR3 DNA follows: TGCGCCAGCAGTGATTCAGGGACAGGGGGCATTACAGATACGCAGTATTTT.

This clonotype was recorded once. The chain recombines TRBV20-1 with TRBJ2-4, with TRBD2 matching over 15 bases. V trimming: 6 bases; J trimming: 0 bases; junction bases outside the gene matches: 12. The CDR3 is made up of 19 amino acids. Looked up from germline, CDR1 is DFQATT and CDR2 is SNEGSKA (reference sequence). CDR3 region: CSAETGTSGRRLAKNIQYF. For the CDR3, the DNA is TGCAGTGCGGAAACCGGGACTAGCGGGAGGAGGTTAGCCAAAAACATTCAGTACTTC.

J is TRBJ2-5 and V is TRBV4-1; TRBD2 matches at 13 bases. V dropped 0 bases and J dropped 2; count of bases not matched to a gene: 6. In germline, CDR1 is MGHRA, CDR2 YSYEKL. The CDR3 length is 18 residues. The CDR3 spells CASSQDRTSGGFQETQYF. DNA of the CDR3: TGCGCCAGCAGCCAAGATCGGACTAGCGGGGGTTTTCAAGAGACCCAGTACTTC.

The chain combines TRBV6-1 with TRBJ2-7, with 8 nucleotides matching TRBD1. The CDR3 has 16 residues. Germline V gives CDR1 MNHNS, CDR2 SASEGT. Germline trimming cut 3 bases from V and 5 bases from J; bases unmatched to any gene: 12. The CDR3 region has the DNA TGTGCCAGCAGTGATTTCGGTCGGACAGGGAATAACGAGCAGTACTTC. Amino acid sequence: CASSDFGRTGNNEQYF.

The chain uses TRBV5-4 and TRBJ1-2; D may be TRBD1 (5 bases). The germline V gene encodes CDR1 SGHNT and CDR2 YYREEE (reference sequence). V gave up 4 bases and J gave up 4 bases, with 11 bases separating them. This CDR3 has 13 amino acids. CDR3 sequence (DNA): TGTGCCAGCAGCCGGGGGATAAGCTATGGCTACACCTTC. It is translated as CASSRGISYGYTF.